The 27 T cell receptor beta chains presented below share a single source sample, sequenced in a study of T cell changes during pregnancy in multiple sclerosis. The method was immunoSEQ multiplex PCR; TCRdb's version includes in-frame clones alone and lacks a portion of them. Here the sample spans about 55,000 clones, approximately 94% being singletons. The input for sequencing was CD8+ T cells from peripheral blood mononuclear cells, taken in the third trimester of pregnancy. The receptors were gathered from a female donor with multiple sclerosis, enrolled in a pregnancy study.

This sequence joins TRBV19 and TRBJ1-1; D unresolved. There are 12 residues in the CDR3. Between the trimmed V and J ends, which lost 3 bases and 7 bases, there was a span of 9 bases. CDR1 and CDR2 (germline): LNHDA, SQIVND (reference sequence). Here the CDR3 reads CASSIGSDEAFF. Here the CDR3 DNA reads TGTGCCAGTAGTATCGGTTCTGATGAAGCTTTCTTT.

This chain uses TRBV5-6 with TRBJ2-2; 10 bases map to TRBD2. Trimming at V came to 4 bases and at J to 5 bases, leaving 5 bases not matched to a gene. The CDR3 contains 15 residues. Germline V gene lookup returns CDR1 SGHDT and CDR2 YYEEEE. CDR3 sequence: CASSTAGGWTGELFF. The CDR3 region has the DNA TGTGCCAGCAGCACAGCGGGAGGGTGGACCGGGGAGCTGTTTTTT.

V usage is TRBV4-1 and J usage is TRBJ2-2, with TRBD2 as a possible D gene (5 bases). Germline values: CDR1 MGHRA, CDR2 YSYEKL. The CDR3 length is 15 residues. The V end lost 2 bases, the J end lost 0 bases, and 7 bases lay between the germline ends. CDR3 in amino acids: CASSQTRANTGELFF. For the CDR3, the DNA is TGCGCCAGCAGCCAAACGAGGGCGAACACCGGGGAGCTGTTTTTT.

The CDR3 DNA is TGTGCCAGCAGCTTTATAGGCGGCGGATACGAGCAGTACTTC. Its translation is CASSFIGGGYEQYF. This chain uses TRBV7-9 with TRBJ2-7; D unclear. This CDR3 comprises 14 residues. Germline V gene lookup returns CDR1 SEHNR and CDR2 FQNEAQ (reference sequence). V lost 3 bases and J 4 bases, leaving 13 bases between the germline ends. Full variable domain (outside the CDR3, taken from reference TRBV7-9 and TRBJ2-7): DTGVSQNPRHKITKRGQNVTFRCDPISEHNRLYWYRQTLGQGPEFLTYFQNEAQLEKSRLLSDRFSAERPKGSFSTLEIQRTEQGDSAMYLCASSFIGGGYEQYFGPGTRLTVT.

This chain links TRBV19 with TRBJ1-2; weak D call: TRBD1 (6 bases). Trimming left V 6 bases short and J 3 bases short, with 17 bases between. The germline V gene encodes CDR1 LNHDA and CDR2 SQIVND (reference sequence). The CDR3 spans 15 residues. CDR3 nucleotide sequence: TGTGCCAGTAGCACAGGGCGGTTGAGAGACTATGGCTACACCTTC. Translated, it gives CASSTGRLRDYGYTF.

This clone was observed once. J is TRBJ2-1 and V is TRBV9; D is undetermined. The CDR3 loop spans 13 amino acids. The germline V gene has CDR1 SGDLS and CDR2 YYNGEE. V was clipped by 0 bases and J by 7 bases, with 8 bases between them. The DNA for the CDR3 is TGTGCCAGCAGCGTAGGGTCCGGGAATGAGCAGTTCTTC. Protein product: CASSVGSGNEQFF.

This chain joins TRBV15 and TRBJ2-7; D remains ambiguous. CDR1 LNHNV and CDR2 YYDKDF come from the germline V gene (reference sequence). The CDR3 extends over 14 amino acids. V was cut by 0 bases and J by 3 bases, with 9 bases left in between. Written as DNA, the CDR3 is TGTGCCACCAGCAGAGATCGGCGAGGCTACGAGCAGTACTTC. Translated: CATSRDRRGYEQYF.

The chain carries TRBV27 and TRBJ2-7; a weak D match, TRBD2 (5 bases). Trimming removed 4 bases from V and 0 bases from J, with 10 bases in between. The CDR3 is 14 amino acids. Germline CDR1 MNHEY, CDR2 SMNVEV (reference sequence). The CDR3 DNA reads TGTGCCAGCAGTTATCGGGGTAGCTCCTACGAGCAGTACTTC. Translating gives CASSYRGSSYEQYF.

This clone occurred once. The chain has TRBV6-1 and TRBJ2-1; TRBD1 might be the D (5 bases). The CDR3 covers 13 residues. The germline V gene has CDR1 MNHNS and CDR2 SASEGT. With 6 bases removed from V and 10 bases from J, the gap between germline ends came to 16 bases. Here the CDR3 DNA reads TGTGCCAGCAGACCCAGACAGCCGAGGGAGCAGTTCTTC. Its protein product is CASRPRQPREQFF.

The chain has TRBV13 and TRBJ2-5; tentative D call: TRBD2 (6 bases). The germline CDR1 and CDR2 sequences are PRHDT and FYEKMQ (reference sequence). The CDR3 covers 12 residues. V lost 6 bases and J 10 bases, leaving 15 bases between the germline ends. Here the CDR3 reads CASSLGGRHQYF. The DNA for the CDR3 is TGTGCCAGCAGTTTGGGGGGACGACACCAGTACTTC. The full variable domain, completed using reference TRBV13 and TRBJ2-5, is AAGVIQSPRHLIKEKRETATLKCYPIPRHDTVYWYQQGPGQDPQFLISFYEKMQSDKGSIPDRFSAQQFSDYHSELNMSSLELGDSALYFCASSLGGRHQYFGPGTRLLVL.

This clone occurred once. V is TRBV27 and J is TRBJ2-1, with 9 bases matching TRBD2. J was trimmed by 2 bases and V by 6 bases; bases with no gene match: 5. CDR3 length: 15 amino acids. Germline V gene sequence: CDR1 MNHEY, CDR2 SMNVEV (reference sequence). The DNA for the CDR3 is TGTGCCAGCAGGGTAGCGGGAGTCGCCTACAATGAGCAGTTCTTC. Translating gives CASRVAGVAYNEQFF.

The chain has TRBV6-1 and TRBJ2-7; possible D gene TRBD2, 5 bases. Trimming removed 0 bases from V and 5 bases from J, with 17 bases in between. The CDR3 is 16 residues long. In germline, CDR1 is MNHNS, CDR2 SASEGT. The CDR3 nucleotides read TGTGCCAGCAGTGAAGCGCGTGGAGGCAGCTTCCACGAGCAGTACTTC. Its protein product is CASSEARGGSFHEQYF.

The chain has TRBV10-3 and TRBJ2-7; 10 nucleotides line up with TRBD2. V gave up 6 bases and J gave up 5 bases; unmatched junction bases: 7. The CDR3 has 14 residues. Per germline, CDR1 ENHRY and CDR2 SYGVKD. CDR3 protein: CAIRKAGGPHEQYF. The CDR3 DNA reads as TGTGCCATCAGGAAAGCGGGAGGGCCTCACGAGCAGTACTTC.

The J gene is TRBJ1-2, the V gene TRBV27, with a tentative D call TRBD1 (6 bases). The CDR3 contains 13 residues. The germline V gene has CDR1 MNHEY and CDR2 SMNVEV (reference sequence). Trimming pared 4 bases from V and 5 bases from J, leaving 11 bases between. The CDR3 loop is CASSSGTRYGYTF. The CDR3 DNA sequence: TGTGCCAGCAGTTCCGGGACACGTTATGGCTACACCTTC.

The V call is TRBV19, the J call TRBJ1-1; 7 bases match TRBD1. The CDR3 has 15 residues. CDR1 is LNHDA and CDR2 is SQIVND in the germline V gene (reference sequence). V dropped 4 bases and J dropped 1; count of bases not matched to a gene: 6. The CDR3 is CASSTRTGWNTEAFF. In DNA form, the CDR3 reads TGTGCCAGTAGTACCCGGACAGGCTGGAACACTGAAGCTTTCTTT.

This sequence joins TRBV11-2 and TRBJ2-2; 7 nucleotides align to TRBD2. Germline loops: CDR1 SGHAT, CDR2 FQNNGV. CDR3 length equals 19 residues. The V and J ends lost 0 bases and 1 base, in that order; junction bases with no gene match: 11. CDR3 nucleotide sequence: TGTGCCAGCAGCTTAGATAAGCTAGCGGATATTGAGAACACCGGGGAGCTGTTTTTT. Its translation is CASSLDKLADIENTGELFF.

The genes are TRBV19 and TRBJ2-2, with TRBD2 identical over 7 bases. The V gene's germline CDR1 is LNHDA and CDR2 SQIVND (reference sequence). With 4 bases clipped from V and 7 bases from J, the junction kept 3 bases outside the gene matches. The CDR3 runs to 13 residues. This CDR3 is CASSTGGVGELFF. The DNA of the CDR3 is TGTGCCAGTAGTACGGGAGGAGTCGGGGAGCTGTTTTTT.

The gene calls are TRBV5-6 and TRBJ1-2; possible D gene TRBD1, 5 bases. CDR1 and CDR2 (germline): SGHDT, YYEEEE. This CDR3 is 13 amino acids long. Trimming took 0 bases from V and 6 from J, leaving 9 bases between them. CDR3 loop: CASSLEGQNGYTF. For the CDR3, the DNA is TGTGCCAGCAGCTTGGAGGGGCAAAATGGCTACACCTTC.

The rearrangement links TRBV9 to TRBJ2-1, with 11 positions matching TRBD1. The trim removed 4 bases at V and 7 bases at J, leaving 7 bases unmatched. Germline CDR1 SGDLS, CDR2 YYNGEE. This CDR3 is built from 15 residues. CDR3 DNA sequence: TGTGCCAGCAGCCTGCAGGGACAGGGGGGGAATGAGCAGTTCTTC. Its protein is CASSLQGQGGNEQFF.

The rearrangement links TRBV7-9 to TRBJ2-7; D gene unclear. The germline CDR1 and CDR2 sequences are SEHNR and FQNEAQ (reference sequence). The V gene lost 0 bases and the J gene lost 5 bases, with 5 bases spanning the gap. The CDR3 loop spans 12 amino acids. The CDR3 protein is CASSLAENEQYF. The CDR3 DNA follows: TGTGCCAGCAGCTTAGCGGAGAACGAGCAGTACTTC.

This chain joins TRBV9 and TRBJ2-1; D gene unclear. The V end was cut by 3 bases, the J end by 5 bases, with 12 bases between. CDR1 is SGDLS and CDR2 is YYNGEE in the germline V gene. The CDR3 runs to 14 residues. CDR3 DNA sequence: TGTGCCAGCAGCGGTACGTTTGGCAACAATGAGCAGTTCTTC. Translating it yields CASSGTFGNNEQFF.

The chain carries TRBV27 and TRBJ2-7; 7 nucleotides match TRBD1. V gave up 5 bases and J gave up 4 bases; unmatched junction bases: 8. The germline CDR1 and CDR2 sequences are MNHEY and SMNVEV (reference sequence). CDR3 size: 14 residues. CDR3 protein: CASSAGTVLYEQYF. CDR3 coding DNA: TGTGCCAGCAGTGCCGGGACAGTCCTATACGAGCAGTACTTC.

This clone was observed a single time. This CDR3 reads CAGDSLREQYF. The CDR3 DNA sequence: TGTGCCGGGGACAGCCTAAGGGAGCAGTACTTC. The gene calls are TRBV30 and TRBJ2-7, with TRBD1 matching over 7 bases. The germline gives CDR1 GTSNPN, CDR2 SVGIG (reference sequence). The CDR3 contains 11 residues. The V gene end was trimmed by 8 bases and the J gene end by 7 bases; junction bases not matched to a gene: 8.

The CDR3 region has the DNA TGTGCCAGCAGCCCCATCGGGGAGGTCACTGAAGCTTTCTTT. Translation: CASSPIGEVTEAFF. The J gene is TRBJ1-1, the V gene TRBV11-3; D is undetermined. Germline CDR1 and CDR2: SGHNT and YENEEA. The CDR3 is 14 amino acids. The V gene lost 5 bases and the J gene lost 4 bases, with 14 bases spanning the gap.

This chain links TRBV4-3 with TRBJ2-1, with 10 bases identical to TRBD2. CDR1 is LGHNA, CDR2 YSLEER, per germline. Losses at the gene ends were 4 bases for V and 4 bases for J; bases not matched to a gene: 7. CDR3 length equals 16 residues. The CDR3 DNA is TGCGCCAGCAGCCCCCGGACTAGCGGAGGTTACAATGAGCAGTTCTTC. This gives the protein CASSPRTSGGYNEQFF.

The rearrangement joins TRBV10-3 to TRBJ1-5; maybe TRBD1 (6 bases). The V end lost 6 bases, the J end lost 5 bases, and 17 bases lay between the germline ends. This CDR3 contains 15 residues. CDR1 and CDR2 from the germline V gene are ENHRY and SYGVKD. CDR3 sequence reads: CAISPEQGGYQPQHF. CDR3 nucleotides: TGTGCCATCAGCCCGGAACAGGGAGGGTATCAGCCCCAGCATTTT.

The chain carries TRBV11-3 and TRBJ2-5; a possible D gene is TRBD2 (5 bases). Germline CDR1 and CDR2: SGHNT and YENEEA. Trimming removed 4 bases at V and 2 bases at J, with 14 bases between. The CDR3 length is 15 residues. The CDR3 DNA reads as TGTGCCAGCAGCTCGCCTCGTACGGGGCAAGAGACCCAGTACTTC. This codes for CASSSPRTGQETQYF.